The 28 T cell receptor beta chains below all came from one sample that was sequenced in a study of T cell responses to AZD1222 COVID-19 vaccine. Assay: immunoSEQ multiplex PCR; the TCRdb copy retains only in-frame clones and omits some. The table records about 50,000 clones, approximately 85% of them present only once. Sample: peripheral blood, taken on day 0 of MenACWY control vaccination. The source is an adult in good health.

V gene TRBV19 combines with J gene TRBJ1-2, with D unresolved. Trimming shortened V by 3 bases and J by 4 bases, and 15 bases separated the two germline ends. CDR1 LNHDA and CDR2 SQIVND come from the germline V gene (reference sequence). The CDR3 consists of 15 residues. This chain's CDR3 is CASSIDPPASYGYTF. CDR3 DNA sequence: TGTGCCAGTAGTATTGATCCACCCGCTTCCTATGGCTACACCTTC.

The chain carries TRBV18 and TRBJ2-7; D call uncertain. This CDR3 spans 15 amino acids. Trimming pared 1 base from V and 2 bases from J, leaving 12 bases between. Germline V gene sequence: CDR1 KGHSH, CDR2 LQKENI. In DNA, the CDR3 is TGTGCCAGCTCACCACAGGGAATTGGCACCTACGAGCAGTACTTC. It encodes CASSPQGIGTYEQYF.

The rearrangement uses TRBV30 and TRBJ1-6; 7 bases agree with TRBD1. V was clipped by 5 bases and J by 5 bases; unmatched bases: 3. The CDR3 loop spans 13 amino acids. The germline gives CDR1 GTSNPN, CDR2 SVGIG (reference sequence). The CDR3 sequence is CAWDGTDNSPLHF. CDR3 DNA: TGTGCCTGGGACGGGACAGATAATTCACCCCTCCACTTT.

The J gene is TRBJ1-1, the V gene TRBV7-2, with 7 bases identical to TRBD1. The CDR3 length is 14 residues. Germline CDR1 and CDR2: SGHTA and FQGNSA. V gave up 4 bases and J gave up 1 base; unmatched junction bases: 3. The DNA for the CDR3 is TGTGCCAGCAGCTCGGGACAGTGGAACACTGAAGCTTTCTTT. Its translation is CASSSGQWNTEAFF.

The rearrangement links TRBV10-3 to TRBJ1-5, with unresolved D. The CDR3 is 13 amino acids. Germline V lookup: CDR1 ENHRY, CDR2 SYGVKD. V was shortened by 1 base and J by 5 bases, with 6 bases between the two germline ends. The CDR3, as DNA: TGTGCCATCAGTGAGTTGTCAGATCAGCCCCAGCATTTT. Translating it yields CAISELSDQPQHF.

The V and J genes are TRBV6-6 and TRBJ2-7; maybe TRBD2 (5 bases). CDR1 is MNHNY and CDR2 is SVGAGI in the germline V gene (reference sequence). V lost 5 bases and J 1 base, leaving 15 bases between the germline ends. This CDR3 is 15 amino acids long. CDR3 residues: CASSRTTEVSYEQYF. CDR3 coding DNA: TGTGCCAGCAGTAGAACAACGGAGGTTTCCTACGAGCAGTACTTC.

This clone was observed once. The chain has TRBV30 and TRBJ1-3; D unresolved. CDR1 is GTSNPN and CDR2 is SVGIG in the germline V gene (reference sequence). This CDR3 comprises 14 residues. The V and J ends lost 2 bases and 0 bases respectively, with 8 bases between them. CDR3 coding DNA: TGTGCCTGGAGTAACGGGCTCTCTGGAAACACCATATATTTT. Amino acid sequence: CAWSNGLSGNTIYF.

The chain carries TRBV15 and TRBJ1-2; D is possibly TRBD1 (5 bases). The CDR3 contains 15 residues. V was pared by 3 bases and J by 4 bases, with 15 bases between. Germline-derived CDR1 and CDR2 are LNHNV and YYDKDF (reference sequence). The CDR3 coding sequence is TGTGCCACCAGCAGCGGAGACAGTGAACTCTATGGCTACACCTTC. Protein sequence: CATSSGDSELYGYTF. Full variable domain (outside the CDR3, taken from reference TRBV15 and TRBJ1-2): DAMVIQNPRYQVTQFGKPVTLSCSQTLNHNVMYWYQQKSSQAPKLLFHYYDKDFNNEADTPDNFQSRRPNTSFCFLDIRSPGLGDTAMYLCATSSGDSELYGYTFGSGTRLTVV.

This sequence joins TRBV5-6 and TRBJ1-2; D not certain. The CDR3 is 13 residues long. Trimming stripped 1 base from V and 8 bases from J, with 12 bases between. Germline values: CDR1 SGHDT, CDR2 YYEEEE. In DNA, the CDR3 is TGTGCCAGCAGCTTGTACCATGCTCTCGGCTACACCTTC. It is translated as CASSLYHALGYTF.

The chain is built from TRBV28 and TRBJ2-3; D uncertain. This CDR3 is built from 16 residues. V lost 2 bases and J 2 bases, leaving 14 bases between the germline ends. Germline V lookup: CDR1 MDHEN, CDR2 SYDVKM. The CDR3 bases are TGTGCCAGCAGTTTACAGCGTAGTAGGCACACAGATACGCAGTATTTT. It encodes CASSLQRSRHTDTQYF. Full variable domain (missing parts from reference TRBV28 and TRBJ2-3): DVKVTQSSRYLVKRTGEKVFLECVQDMDHENMFWYRQDPGLGLRLIYFSYDVKMKEKGDIPEGYSVSREKKERFSLILESASTNQTSMYLCASSLQRSRHTDTQYFGPGTRLTVL.

The CDR3 nucleotides are TGTGCCAGCAGTTACTCGGGACTAGCGGGCGAGACCCAGTACTTC. Amino acids: CASSYSGLAGETQYF. The chain joins TRBV6-2 or TRBV6-3 to TRBJ2-5, with 12 bases that match TRBD2. Germline assignment: CDR1 MNHEY and CDR2 SVGEGT. V lost 0 bases to trimming and J lost 5 bases; unmatched junction nucleotides: 1. The CDR3 consists of 15 residues.

This clone appeared a single time. V and J are TRBV24-1 and TRBJ2-5; 7 nucleotides agree with TRBD2. Germline-derived CDR1 and CDR2 are KGHDR and SFDVKD. The length of the CDR3 is 14 residues. The V gene end was trimmed by 9 bases and the J gene end by 7 bases; junction bases not matched to a gene: 13. CDR3 sequence: CATSDAGDRGTQYF. The CDR3 nucleotides read TGTGCCACCTCAGACGCGGGAGATCGTGGGACCCAGTACTTC.

V gene TRBV3-1 (or the pseudogene TRBV3-2) combines with J gene TRBJ2-1; 9 nucleotides align to TRBD2. CDR1 LGHDT and CDR2 YNNKEL come from the germline V gene (reference sequence). Germline trimming cut 1 base from V and 4 bases from J; bases unmatched to any gene: 5. This CDR3 has 16 residues. CDR3 in DNA: TGTGCCAGCAGCCAAGTAGCGGGAGAAAAGTACAATGAGCAGTTCTTC. Protein sequence: CASSQVAGEKYNEQFF.

The rearrangement joins TRBV5-6 to TRBJ2-7; the D call may be TRBD1 or TRBD2 (5 bases each). Germline V gene sequence: CDR1 SGHDT, CDR2 YYEEEE. CDR3 length: 14 residues. Trimming removed 4 bases from V and 9 bases from J, with 20 bases in between. In nucleotides, the CDR3 is TGTGCCAGCAGCCAAACCGGGACCCCCAGCCGGCAGTACTTC. Its translation is CASSQTGTPSRQYF.

This chain connects TRBV7-8 to TRBJ1-3; D might be TRBD1 (6 bases). Germline V gene lookup returns CDR1 SGHVS and CDR2 FQNEAQ. This CDR3 comprises 16 residues. Trimming shortened V by 0 bases and J by 6 bases, and 15 bases separated the two germline ends. CDR3 nucleotides: TGTGCCAGCAGCTTAGCAGCCGGGCAGGGGAAAAACACCATATATTTT. It encodes CASSLAAGQGKNTIYF.

This chain uses TRBV15 with TRBJ1-2; 10 nucleotides align to TRBD1. Trimming removed 0 bases from V and 5 bases from J; junction bases left unmatched: 9. This CDR3 contains 17 residues. The germline V gene encodes CDR1 LNHNV and CDR2 YYDKDF (reference sequence). The CDR3 bases are TGTGCCACCAGCAGAGACTACACCGGGACAGGGGATTATGGCTACACCTTC. Protein product: CATSRDYTGTGDYGYTF.

The chain couples TRBV25-1 to TRBJ1-6; TRBD1 might be the D (6 bases). There are 15 residues in the CDR3. V shed 6 bases and J shed 13 bases, with 22 bases lying between them. Germline-derived CDR1 and CDR2 are MGHDK and SYGVNS. In nucleotides, the CDR3 is TGTGCCAGCAGACAACAGGGTCCTAGTTTAGGGCCCCTCCACTTT. Translated: CASRQQGPSLGPLHF.

The chain employs TRBV28 and TRBJ1-2; 7 bases align to TRBD1. Trimming at V came to 6 bases and at J to 4 bases, leaving 5 bases not matched to a gene. The CDR3 has 13 residues. Germline values: CDR1 MDHEN, CDR2 SYDVKM. CDR3 region: CASRPTGTYGYTF. The DNA of the CDR3 is TGTGCCAGCAGGCCGACAGGGACCTATGGCTACACCTTC.

The genes are TRBV6-5 and TRBJ2-5; no firm D call. Germline CDR1 is MNHEY and CDR2 is SVGAGI. This CDR3 is built from 15 residues. V dropped 2 bases and J dropped 2 bases, with 12 bases sitting between them. The CDR3 region has the DNA TGTGCCAGCAGTTACGGTTGGAGCCGGCAAGAGACCCAGTACTTC. Translating it yields CASSYGWSRQETQYF.

This clone appeared once. The chain employs TRBV5-6 and TRBJ1-2; a possible D gene is TRBD1 (5 bases). The CDR3 consists of 15 residues. Looked up from germline, CDR1 is SGHDT and CDR2 is YYEEEE. The V gene lost 1 base and the J gene lost 5 bases, with 15 bases spanning the gap. This chain's CDR3 is CASSLRVGVDYGYTF. CDR3 bases: TGTGCCAGCAGCTTGCGGGTAGGGGTGGATTATGGCTACACCTTC.

The chain couples TRBV20-1 to TRBJ2-3; either TRBD1 or TRBD2 may fit D (5 bases each). Germline loops: CDR1 DFQATT, CDR2 SNEGSKA (reference sequence). The CDR3 consists of 16 residues. V was clipped by 3 bases and J by 0 bases, with 16 bases between them. The CDR3, as DNA: TGCAGTGCTAGTTTAACCGCTGGGGGAAGCACAGATACGCAGTATTTT. Protein product: CSASLTAGGSTDTQYF.

V usage is TRBV5-1 and J usage is TRBJ2-2; the match to TRBD2 covers 8 bases. This CDR3 contains 15 residues. J was trimmed by 6 bases and V by 4 bases; bases with no gene match: 8. Germline V gene data show CDR1 as SGHRS and CDR2 as YFSETQ. CDR3 protein: CASSQRGGRAGELFF. The CDR3 DNA reads as TGCGCCAGCAGCCAACGGGGGGGCCGAGCCGGGGAGCTGTTTTTT.

This chain uses TRBV28 with TRBJ1-5, with 9 bases identical to TRBD1. Germline V gene sequence: CDR1 MDHEN, CDR2 SYDVKM. The CDR3 loop spans 15 amino acids. J lost 4 bases, V lost 6 bases, and 7 bases had no gene match. This CDR3 reads CASRLAGTGNQPQHF. The CDR3 DNA reads as TGTGCCAGCAGACTCGCCGGGACAGGGAATCAGCCCCAGCATTTT.

Comments on this clone: With a much larger clone just one base away, this may be a read error. The chain carries TRBV4-1 and TRBJ1-1; D not resolved. In germline, CDR1 is MGHRA, CDR2 YSYEKL. The CDR3 consists of 16 residues. Trimming stripped 0 bases from V and 1 base from J, with 12 bases between. The CDR3 loop is CASSQDTRIPNTEAFF. For the CDR3, the DNA is TGCGCCAGCAGCCAAGACACCAGGATTCCGAACACTGAAGCTTTCTTT.

This chain connects TRBV9 to TRBJ2-1, with 9 bases lining up with TRBD2. The junction had 20 bases not matched to a gene; V was cut back by 4 bases and J by 12 bases. Germline CDR1 SGDLS, CDR2 YYNGEE. The CDR3 covers 17 residues. The DNA of the CDR3 is TGTGCCAGCAGCTCCCCCGGTAGCAGCGGGAGGCCGATCAGGCAGTTCTTC. Residues: CASSSPGSSGRPIRQFF. Combining the CDR3 with reference TRBV9 and TRBJ2-1 gives the whole variable domain DSGVTQTPKHLITATGQRVTLRCSPRSGDLSVYWYQQSLDQGLQFLIQYYNGEERAKGNILERFSAQQFPDLHSELNLSSLELGDSALYFCASSSPGSSGRPIRQFFGPGTRLTVL.

V and J are TRBV11-3 and TRBJ1-1, with 7 bases lining up with TRBD1. The CDR3 is 14 amino acids. Germline V gene sequence: CDR1 SGHNT, CDR2 YENEEA. Trimming at V came to 5 bases and at J to 1 base, leaving 4 bases not matched to a gene. The CDR3 spells CASSATGQNTEAFF. CDR3 nucleotides: TGTGCCAGCAGCGCGACAGGGCAGAACACTGAAGCTTTCTTT.

The chain is built from TRBV29-1 and TRBJ1-1; possibly TRBD1 for D (6 bases). Germline assignment: CDR1 SQVTM and CDR2 ANQGSEA. Trimming cost V 7 bases and J 3 bases, with 18 bases left between them. The CDR3 is 14 residues long. CDR3 sequence: CSAYRDQSDTEAFF. For the CDR3, the DNA is TGCAGCGCTTACAGGGACCAGTCTGACACTGAAGCTTTCTTT.

This chain joins TRBV18 and TRBJ2-7; TRBD1 is a possible D gene (5 bases). This CDR3 contains 12 residues. Germline V lookup: CDR1 KGHSH, CDR2 LQKENI. Trimming took 1 base from V and 9 from J, leaving 10 bases between them. This CDR3 reads CASSPQGIWQYF. DNA of the CDR3: TGTGCCAGCTCACCACAGGGGATTTGGCAGTACTTC.